The clone carrying this TCR beta chain was found once. This CDR3 region has 17 residues. The germline V and J ends were trimmed by 0 bases and 1 base, with 16 bases remaining between them. Germline V gene data show CDR1 as SGHNT and CDR2 as YYREEE (reference sequence). The data belong to a study of blood T cell repertoires in COVID-19. Background on the study: The United States, Italy and Spain supplied acute and convalescent COVID-19 samples. Sources were T cells, B-cell-depleted T cells, or PBMCs; the material itself was cDNA or gDNA.

In the original analysis: Reference gene primers were amplified, and this amplification served to estimate nucleated cell counts. The repertoire was sequenced with immunoSEQ multiplex PCR; TCRdb's copy has only in-frame clones and lacks some. V and J calls and clone size follow that table, whereas D and trimming were derived from the DNA. The profile shows about 270,000 clones, roughly 80% of them singletons. Sample: peripheral blood. V usage is TRBV5-4 and J usage is TRBJ2-5, with D perhaps TRBD2 (7 bases). The sequence derives from a woman between 45 and 65 years old with active or convalescent COVID-19. The CDR3 protein is CASSLVGGGGFQETQYF. For the CDR3, the DNA is TGTGCCAGCAGCTTGGTTGGGGGAGGGGGTTTCCAAGAGACCCAGTACTTC.